This entry lists 26 T cell receptor beta chains sequenced from one sample in a study of shared clonotypes between healthy human individuals. Data came from immunoSEQ multiplex PCR; TCRdb stores just in-frame clones and leaves some out. The sample holds millions of clones, 85% to 95% seen once. The sequenced sample was naive CD4+ T cells sorted from blood. The sample's subset: CD45RA+ positively selected. Source of these receptors: a man between 18 and 35 years old in good health.

This clone has ten or more counts. The chain is built from TRBV27 and TRBJ2-7; 7 nucleotides align to TRBD1. Germline V gives CDR1 MNHEY, CDR2 SMNVEV (reference sequence). The ends lost 3 bases at V and 5 bases at J; junction bases unmatched: 19. The CDR3 covers 18 residues. The CDR3 bases are TGTGCCAGCAGTTTCCTCCTTGTTCGACAGGGCTCTCCTCACGAGCAGTACTTC. Translation gives CASSFLLVRQGSPHEQYF.

V is TRBV6-5 and J is TRBJ1-1; 7 nucleotides line up with TRBD1. The CDR3 loop spans 15 amino acids. With V trimmed by 5 bases and J by 0 bases, 6 bases remained unmatched. CDR1 and CDR2 from the germline V gene are MNHEY and SVGAGI. The CDR3 DNA is TGTGCCAGCAGTGACTGGGGACAGATGAACACTGAAGCTTTCTTT. Protein: CASSDWGQMNTEAFF.

This chain links TRBV4-2 with TRBJ2-7; TRBD1 matches 7 bases. V shed 1 base and J 4 bases; nucleotides not matched to a gene: 4. CDR1 is LGHNA and CDR2 is YNFKEQ in the germline V gene. This CDR3 contains 14 residues. The CDR3 loop is CASSQADRVYEQYF. CDR3 DNA: TGTGCCAGCAGCCAAGCTGACAGGGTTTACGAGCAGTACTTC.

J is TRBJ2-1 and V is TRBV6-5; TRBD2 agrees at 9 bases. Germline-derived CDR1 and CDR2 are MNHEY and SVGAGI. V lost 8 bases, J lost 8 bases, and 1 base stayed unmatched. The CDR3 spans 11 residues. CDR3 sequence: CASRGRDEQFF. The CDR3 DNA sequence: TGTGCCAGCCGCGGGAGGGATGAGCAGTTCTTC.

In the case of this clone: Within the sample, other DNA sequences also encode this same CDR3. The CDR3 loop reads CASSQDVNQPQHF. For the CDR3, the DNA is TGCGCCAGCAGCCAGGACGTAAATCAGCCCCAGCATTTT. V gene TRBV5-1 combines with J gene TRBJ1-5; no reliable D call. Trimming cost V 4 bases and J 4 bases, with 9 bases left between them. Germline V gene sequence: CDR1 SGHRS, CDR2 YFSETQ. The length of the CDR3 is 13 residues.

The V and J genes are TRBV7-9 and TRBJ1-2; unclear D gene. The CDR3 is made up of 14 amino acids. Germline V gene lookup returns CDR1 SEHNR and CDR2 FQNEAQ (reference sequence). Trimming left V 1 base short and J 2 bases short, with 8 bases between. The CDR3 spells CASSLVGQNYGYTF. The CDR3 DNA reads as TGTGCCAGCAGCTTAGTTGGCCAGAACTATGGCTACACCTTC.

The chain combines TRBV19 with TRBJ1-4; TRBD1 aligns across 9 bases. J was trimmed by 7 bases and V by 3 bases; bases with no gene match: 15. This CDR3 has 18 residues. Germline CDR1 reads LNHDA; CDR2 reads SQIVND (reference sequence). Here the CDR3 reads CASSISGTGMAVGEKLFF. DNA for the CDR3: TGTGCCAGTAGTATTTCCGGGACAGGGATGGCGGTGGGTGAAAAACTGTTTTTT.

This clone was seen a single time. The chain has TRBV21-1 and TRBJ1-2. TRBV21-1 is a documented pseudogene. This CDR3 contains 12 residues. The CDR3 bases are TGTGCCAGCAGGACGGTTGCTTGGGGCTACACCTTC. Translating it yields CASRTVAWGYTF.

The chain uses TRBV7-9 and TRBJ2-1; no clear D. The CDR3 is 13 residues long. Per the germline V gene, CDR1 is SEHNR and CDR2 is FQNEAQ (reference sequence). Trimming shortened V by 1 base and J by 6 bases, and 7 bases separated the two germline ends. The CDR3 DNA sequence: TGTGCCAGCAGCTTAGGCTTTGGCAATGAGCAGTTCTTC. Amino acids: CASSLGFGNEQFF.

J is TRBJ2-5 and V is TRBV15, with 9 bases identical to TRBD1. The length of the CDR3 is 18 residues. Germline CDR1 reads LNHNV; CDR2 reads YYDKDF (reference sequence). Trimming at V came to 0 bases and at J to 4 bases, leaving 12 bases not matched to a gene. Here the CDR3 reads CATSRDPYRGLFPETQYF. In DNA, the CDR3 is TGTGCCACCAGCAGAGATCCTTACAGGGGGCTCTTTCCAGAGACCCAGTACTTC.

The V gene is TRBV6-1, the J gene TRBJ1-1, with D perhaps matching TRBD1 (5 bases). CDR1 and CDR2 (germline): MNHNS, SASEGT. The V gene lost 2 bases and the J gene lost 3 bases, with 13 bases spanning the gap. This CDR3 has 15 amino acids. CDR3 DNA: TGTGCCAGCAGTGAAAGGGGCCTCAGGCACACTGAAGCTTTCTTT. Residues: CASSERGLRHTEAFF.

The rearrangement joins TRBV2 to TRBJ2-1; the D is unclear. CDR3 length equals 12 residues. The V end was cut by 4 bases, the J end by 8 bases, with 9 bases between. Germline values: CDR1 SNHLY, CDR2 FYNNEI. CDR3 sequence reads: CASSVLEHEQFF. The CDR3 DNA sequence: TGTGCCAGCAGTGTCCTAGAGCATGAGCAGTTCTTC.

V and J are TRBV4-1 and TRBJ2-7; 7 bases agree with TRBD1. J lost 3 bases, V lost 3 bases, and 8 bases had no gene match. CDR1 is MGHRA and CDR2 is YSYEKL in the germline V gene. The CDR3 has 15 residues. For the CDR3, the DNA is TGCGCCAGCAGCCAGCCGGGACAGTCTTACTACGAGCAGTACTTC. Its translation is CASSQPGQSYYEQYF.

The chain's CDR3 is CASSEIPGNAYTQYF. The CDR3 DNA reads TGTGCCAGCAGTGAGATACCGGGGAACGCCTATACGCAGTATTTT. The genes are TRBV6-1 and TRBJ2-3; perhaps TRBD2 as D (5 bases). Per the germline V gene, CDR1 is MNHNS and CDR2 is SASEGT. V dropped 3 bases and J dropped 7 bases, with 17 bases sitting between them. The CDR3 has 15 residues.

The V gene is TRBV29-1, the J gene TRBJ2-2; TRBD1 agrees at 10 bases. Germline-derived CDR1 and CDR2 are SQVTM and ANQGSEA. V lost 4 bases to trimming and J lost 6 bases; unmatched junction nucleotides: 8. This CDR3 has 15 amino acids. The CDR3 DNA follows: TGCAGCGTTGTAGGACAGGGGGAGAGATCCGGGGAGCTGTTTTTT. It yields the protein CSVVGQGERSGELFF.

The rearrangement uses TRBV13 and TRBJ1-1; 7 bases are a match to TRBD1. J was trimmed by 1 base and V by 5 bases; bases with no gene match: 4. This CDR3 has 14 residues. Germline V gene sequence: CDR1 PRHDT, CDR2 FYEKMQ (reference sequence). The CDR3 nucleotides read TGTGCCAGCAGCCCGGGGACAGAGAACACTGAAGCTTTCTTT. It codes for CASSPGTENTEAFF.

The rearrangement links TRBV9 to TRBJ1-1; 8 nucleotides align to TRBD1. This CDR3 has 15 amino acids. Unmatched junction bases numbered 4, after V lost 2 bases and J lost 1 base. Germline CDR1 is SGDLS and CDR2 is YYNGEE. DNA of the CDR3: TGTGCCAGCAGCGTCTCCGGGACAGGGAACACTGAAGCTTTCTTT. It codes for CASSVSGTGNTEAFF.

V and J are TRBV7-2 and TRBJ2-2; D is unclear. Per germline, CDR1 SGHTA and CDR2 FQGNSA. This CDR3 has 15 amino acids. V dropped 1 base and J dropped 7 bases, with 13 bases sitting between them. DNA of the CDR3: TGTGCCAGCAGCTTAGGTGGCACGGAGCGCGGGGAGCTGTTTTTT. As protein: CASSLGGTERGELFF.

J is TRBJ2-1 and V is TRBV19; D possibly corresponds to TRBD2 (5 bases). Germline CDR1 reads LNHDA; CDR2 reads SQIVND (reference sequence). The CDR3 totals 15 residues. V gave up 2 bases and J gave up 2 bases, with 10 bases separating them. The CDR3 protein is CASSISGSPYNEQFF. The DNA of the CDR3 is TGTGCCAGTAGTATAAGTGGGAGTCCCTACAATGAGCAGTTCTTC.

The rearrangement joins TRBV5-1 to TRBJ2-3; D may be TRBD1 (5 bases). This CDR3 comprises 13 residues. In germline, CDR1 is SGHRS, CDR2 YFSETQ. V lost 1 base to trimming and J lost 5 bases, with 8 bases between them. The CDR3 spells CASSLYQGDTQYF. The CDR3 region has the DNA TGCGCCAGCAGCTTGTACCAGGGAGATACGCAGTATTTT. Drawing the rest from reference TRBV5-1 and TRBJ2-3, the complete variable domain is KAGVTQTPRYLIKTRGQQVTLSCSPISGHRSVSWYQQTPGQGLQFLFEYFSETQRNKGNFPGRFSGRQFSNSRSEMNVSTLELGDSALYLCASSLYQGDTQYFGPGTRLTVL.

Remarks on this clone: Other DNA variants within this sample encode the same CDR3. The V gene is TRBV11-2, the J gene TRBJ1-1; tentatively, D is TRBD1 (6 bases). With 5 bases removed from V and 2 bases from J, the gap between germline ends came to 12 bases. Germline CDR1 reads SGHAT; CDR2 reads FQNNGV. The CDR3 totals 14 residues. The CDR3 protein is CASSVQGVNTEAFF. CDR3 coding DNA: TGTGCCAGCAGCGTACAGGGCGTTAACACTGAAGCTTTCTTT.

With regard to this clone: Being one base from a much bigger clone, this may be a read error. The sample carries other DNA sequences with the same CDR3. V and J are TRBV11-1 and TRBJ2-7; D uncertain. The V gene lost 2 bases and the J gene lost 4 bases, with 6 bases spanning the gap. Germline CDR1 and CDR2: SGHAT and FQDESV (reference sequence). The CDR3 runs 12 residues. CDR3 DNA sequence: TGTGCCAGCAGCTTAACCGGATACGAGCAGTACTTC. Its protein is CASSLTGYEQYF.

The chain carries TRBV18 and TRBJ1-6, with a weak D call TRBD1 (6 bases). In germline, CDR1 is KGHSH, CDR2 LQKENI. CDR3 length: 14 amino acids. V lost 4 bases to trimming and J lost 7 bases, with 11 bases between them. The CDR3, as DNA: TGTGCCAGCTCACTGGGGGACACCAATTCACCCCTCCACTTT. Amino acid sequence: CASSLGDTNSPLHF.

The genes are TRBV4-1 and TRBJ2-7; D tentatively reads TRBD1 or TRBD2 (5 bases each). The CDR3 extends over 15 amino acids. Germline V gives CDR1 MGHRA, CDR2 YSYEKL. The V end was cut by 3 bases, the J end by 4 bases, with 16 bases between. The DNA of the CDR3 is TGCGCCAGCAGCCAGCCGGTTGGGGGTATATACGAGCAGTACTTC. Its protein is CASSQPVGGIYEQYF.

DNA of the CDR3: TGTGCCAGCAGTGAAGGGGTGGGGAATTCACCCCTCCACTTT. Translation gives CASSEGVGNSPLHF. The genes are TRBV6-1 and TRBJ1-6; D gene uncertain. Per the germline V gene, CDR1 is MNHNS and CDR2 is SASEGT. V lost 1 base and J 7 bases, leaving 8 bases between the germline ends. This CDR3 region has 14 residues.

Regarding this clone: At the DNA level, this CDR3 is encoded by other sequences in the same sample as well. The chain employs TRBV6-5 and TRBJ1-5; the match to TRBD1 covers 8 bases. J gave up 3 bases and V 4 bases, and 2 bases lay outside the gene matches. CDR1 is MNHEY, CDR2 SVGAGI, per germline. This CDR3 has 14 residues. The CDR3 bases are TGTGCCAGCAGTTCGGACAGGGTCAATCAGCCCCAGCATTTT. It codes for CASSSDRVNQPQHF.